The 8 T cell receptor beta chains given below trace back to one sample, sequenced in a study of neurological immune-mediated disorders (dated by TCRdb to between 2017 and 2020). Libraries were made using 5' RACE. Sequenced using an Illumina HiSeq 2500. TCRdb applied fastp at Q25 and MiXCR to the public reads, then kept only in-frame beta chains. Rows merge per CDR3 protein into single entries with the most common DNA and genes. A total of 40,000 or so distinct CDR3 sequences appear in this sample, about 2.5% of them only once. Around 12% of the sample belongs to the ten largest clones. The sequenced sample was PBMCs. Every receptor here comes from a man in his thirties or forties with multiple sclerosis.

This clonotype was counted many times. The chain combines TRBV6-1 with TRBJ1-1; maybe TRBD1 (6 bases). This CDR3 is 13 amino acids long. V was cut by 6 bases and J by 0 bases, with 8 bases left in between. The germline V gene has CDR1 MNHNS and CDR2 SASEGT. The CDR3 DNA is TGTGCCAGCAGAGGACAGCTGAACACTGAAGCTTTCTTT. Protein sequence: CASRGQLNTEAFF.

This sequence joins TRBV20-1 and TRBJ2-7, with a weak D call TRBD1 (5 bases). There are 13 residues in the CDR3. Germline V gene data show CDR1 as DFQATT and CDR2 as SNEGSKA (reference sequence). V was clipped by 2 bases and J by 1 base, with 9 bases between them. As DNA, the CDR3 is TGCAGTGCTAGATTTCCAGGGTCCTACGAGCAGTACTTC. This encodes CSARFPGSYEQYF.

Worth noting for this clonotype: Since a much larger clone is just one base distant, this may be a read error. This chain uses TRBV12-3 or TRBV12-4 with TRBJ1-5; tentatively, D is TRBD1 (6 bases). This CDR3 contains 16 residues. The ends were cut back, 5 bases at V and 2 bases at J, with 16 bases in the middle. The CDR3 sequence: CASSPQGHQGNQPQHF. As DNA, the CDR3 is TGTGCCAGCAGTCCTCAGGGACATCAGGGCAATCAGCCCCAGCATTTT.

This clonotype has ten or more counts. The chain is built from TRBV7-8 and TRBJ1-6, with 8 bases fitting TRBD1. Germline V gene lookup returns CDR1 SGHVS and CDR2 FQNEAQ. The CDR3 runs to 15 residues. V was clipped by 4 bases and J by 7 bases; unmatched bases: 6. CDR3 sequence (DNA): TGTGCCAGCAGCTCCCGGACAGGGCTGAATTCACCCCTCCACTTT. Its translation is CASSSRTGLNSPLHF.

This clonotype has at least ten counts. The CDR3 DNA sequence: TGTGCCAGCTCCCTAGGACGGGCAAACCTTGAGGAGTACTTC. Amino acids: CASSLGRANLEEYF. The chain uses TRBV11-2 and TRBJ2-7; D is ambiguous. This CDR3 is built from 14 residues. The germline CDR1 and CDR2 sequences are SGHAT and FQNNGV. The V and J ends lost 8 bases and 11 bases respectively, with 25 bases between them.

This clonotype appeared many times. The chain is built from TRBV20-1 and TRBJ2-3; no firm D call. V was pared by 2 bases and J by 5 bases, with 8 bases between. Germline V gene data show CDR1 as DFQATT and CDR2 as SNEGSKA (reference sequence). The length of the CDR3 is 12 residues. The CDR3 here is CSARPRIDTQYF. The CDR3 DNA is TGCAGTGCTAGACCGCGAATAGATACGCAGTATTTT.

This clonotype showed up many times. The V and J genes are TRBV9 and TRBJ1-1; 9 bases line up with TRBD1. The length of the CDR3 is 13 residues. Germline trimming cut 4 bases from V and 3 bases from J; bases unmatched to any gene: 1. Germline loops: CDR1 SGDLS, CDR2 YYNGEE. This CDR3 is CASSWTGDTEAFF. CDR3 DNA sequence: TGTGCCAGCAGCTGGACAGGGGACACTGAAGCTTTCTTT.

The rearrangement links TRBV20-1 to TRBJ2-7, with D hard to call. V lost 1 base, J lost 2 bases, and 9 bases lay in between. Germline V gene lookup returns CDR1 DFQATT and CDR2 SNEGSKA (reference sequence). The CDR3 extends over 13 amino acids. In DNA, the CDR3 is TGCAGTGCTAGAGGAGAACGGGCCTACGAGCAGTACTTC. Protein: CSARGERAYEQYF.